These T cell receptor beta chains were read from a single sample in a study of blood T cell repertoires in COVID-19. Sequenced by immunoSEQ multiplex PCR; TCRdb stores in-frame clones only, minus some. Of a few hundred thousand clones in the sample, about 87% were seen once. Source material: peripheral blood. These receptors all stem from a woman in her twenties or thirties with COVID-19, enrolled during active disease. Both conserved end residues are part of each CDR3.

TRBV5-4 CASSLLLASGETQYF
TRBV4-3 CASSQDLPTTTSYEQYF
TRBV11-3 CASSNLVSAEQFF
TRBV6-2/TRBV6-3 CASSYGRQGKNSNQPQHF
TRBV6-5 CASSGGLGNSPLHF
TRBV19 CASMGDRGSTEAFF
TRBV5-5 CASSPRQGAFGTEAFF
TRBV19 CASSIENPYEQYF
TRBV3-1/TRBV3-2 CASSQETSGGTDTQYF
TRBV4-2 CASSQVASGTYNEQFF
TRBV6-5 CASSYGVAGYNEQFF
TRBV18 CASSPGQAEKLFF
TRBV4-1 CASSHTSTSEDYEQYF
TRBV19 CASSIGELAAEQYF
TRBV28 CASSFTGVKAYEQYF